The TCR beta chain described here comes from a study of beta chain features in type 1 diabetes. Turning to the study itself: Examination spanned 100 million to 130 million sorted cells from all samples.

On this clone: Its antigen remains unidentified.

Of the isolated RNA, all was reverse transcribed, and so the sequenced material was expressed TCRB transcripts. Only in-frame clones appear in the TCRdb table, and some are missing; sequencing was by immunoSEQ multiplex PCR. Of about 270,000 clones listed, 13% to 15% are singletons. A single heparinised draw of roughly 100 mL on average was taken per donor. Overall study results and limits: The naive, central memory and Treg TCRB repertoires showed an apparent similarity that was greater among patients than among healthy donors. Shortening of TCRB CDR3s, moderate but significant, appeared in all four CD4+ subsets of Type 1 diabetes patients.

Sequencing input: naive CD4+ T cells from blood. This TCR came from a man aged 30-40 years with type 1 diabetes.

Here the CDR3 DNA reads TGTGCCAGCGAGCCCCGGGGACTCGAAAAACTGTTTTTT. It encodes CASEPRGLEKLFF. V gene TRBV25-1 combines with J gene TRBJ1-4, with a weak D call TRBD1 (5 bases). V was clipped by 8 bases and J by 8 bases, with 15 bases between them. CDR1 and CDR2 (germline): MGHDK, SYGVNS. This CDR3 contains 13 residues.